The 19 T cell receptor beta chains below all came from one sample that was sequenced in a study of Tregs in tolerant kidney transplant recipients. Assay: immunoSEQ multiplex PCR; the TCRdb copy retains only in-frame clones and omits some. The table shows about 15,000 clones, with about 80% occurring only once. The material was Tregs from blood, obtained before the transplant. These TCRs come from a human donor who received a combined kidney and bone marrow transplant.

The V call is TRBV27, the J call TRBJ2-3; D gene unclear. Trimming shortened V by 0 bases and J by 6 bases, and 7 bases separated the two germline ends. CDR3 length: 13 amino acids. Germline V gives CDR1 MNHEY, CDR2 SMNVEV (reference sequence). CDR3 DNA sequence: TGTGCCAGCAGTTTATCATCCGTGGATACGCAGTATTTT. Translated, it gives CASSLSSVDTQYF.

This sequence joins TRBV29-1 and TRBJ2-1, with D possibly matching TRBD2 (6 bases). Germline loops: CDR1 SQVTM, CDR2 ANQGSEA. Trimming took off 2 bases at V and 9 bases at J, with 14 bases between the two ends. This CDR3 is 13 amino acids long. This CDR3 is CSVENTPGSEQFF. CDR3 coding DNA: TGCAGCGTTGAAAATACCCCCGGGAGTGAGCAGTTCTTC.

V gene TRBV28 combines with J gene TRBJ2-1; 13 bases agree with TRBD2. This CDR3 has 18 amino acids. Germline trimming cut 6 bases from V and 5 bases from J; bases unmatched to any gene: 13. Germline loops: CDR1 MDHEN, CDR2 SYDVKM. In DNA, the CDR3 is TGTGCCAGCAGGCTTCAAGCCCCCGGGACTAGCGGGGACAATGAGCAGTTCTTC. Its protein is CASRLQAPGTSGDNEQFF.

The chain recombines TRBV28 with TRBJ1-3; 9 nucleotides align to TRBD1. CDR3 length: 17 residues. Germline V CDR1 and CDR2: MDHEN, SYDVKM. The V segment lost 4 bases and the J segment 0 bases; nucleotides outside the gene matches: 7. The CDR3 DNA follows: TGTGCCAGCAGTTCCCCGGGACAGGGATTCTCTGGAAACACCATATATTTT. This encodes CASSSPGQGFSGNTIYF. The whole variable domain, remainder taken from reference TRBV28 and TRBJ1-3, is DVKVTQSSRYLVKRTGEKVFLECVQDMDHENMFWYRQDPGLGLRLIYFSYDVKMKEKGDIPEGYSVSREKKERFSLILESASTNQTSMYLCASSSPGQGFSGNTIYFGEGSWLTVV.

This chain links TRBV19 with TRBJ2-1; 7 nucleotides agree with TRBD2. Germline CDR1 LNHDA, CDR2 SQIVND (reference sequence). CDR3 length: 14 residues. Germline trimming cut 1 base from V and 8 bases from J; bases unmatched to any gene: 5. This CDR3 reads CASSIGLAADEQFF. The CDR3 nucleotides are TGTGCCAGTAGTATAGGGCTAGCGGCAGATGAGCAGTTCTTC. The entire variable domain, with the rest obtained from reference TRBV19 and TRBJ2-1, is as follows: DGGITQSPKYLFRKEGQNVTLSCEQNLNHDAMYWYRQDPGQGLRLIYYSQIVNDFQKGDIAEGYSVSREKKESFPLTVTSAQKNPTAFYLCASSIGLAADEQFFGPGTRLTVL.

The V call is TRBV6-5, the J call TRBJ1-5; D is uncertain. Trimming took 7 bases from V and 7 from J, leaving 17 bases between them. CDR3 size: 14 residues. CDR1 and CDR2 from the germline V gene are MNHEY and SVGAGI. In DNA form, the CDR3 reads TGTGCCAGCACCCTAAGGCTTGGAGGCCAGCCCCAGCATTTT. It specifies CASTLRLGGQPQHF.

The V and J genes are TRBV5-1 and TRBJ1-3, with D uncertain. Trimming removed 4 bases at V and 4 bases at J, with 21 bases between. Germline loops: CDR1 SGHRS, CDR2 YFSETQ. The CDR3 loop spans 17 amino acids. The chain's CDR3 is CASSRWTGSRGGNTIYF. The CDR3 DNA is TGCGCCAGCAGCCGTTGGACGGGGTCCCGCGGAGGAAACACCATATATTTT.

The rearrangement links TRBV4-1 to TRBJ1-2; 7 positions agree with TRBD1. Germline values: CDR1 MGHRA, CDR2 YSYEKL. This CDR3 region has 17 residues. With V trimmed by 1 base and J by 8 bases, 16 bases remained unmatched. DNA of the CDR3: TGCGCCAGCAGCCAAGTTGGGACAGCGTTGGGTGGTCGAGGCTACACCTTC. It specifies CASSQVGTALGGRGYTF.

This sequence joins TRBV4-2 and TRBJ2-3; 10 nucleotides align to TRBD2. The CDR3 spans 16 residues. Germline loops: CDR1 LGHNA, CDR2 YNFKEQ. Trimming cost V 6 bases and J 6 bases; bases outside gene matches: 12. Written as DNA, the CDR3 is TGTGCCAGCAGTCTCGACCCAGCGGGGGGGATTGATACGCAGTATTTT. Its protein product is CASSLDPAGGIDTQYF.

This rearrangement joins TRBV25-1 to TRBJ1-2; 7 positions agree with TRBD1. The trim removed 4 bases at V and 8 bases at J, leaving 16 bases unmatched. The CDR3 loop spans 16 amino acids. Germline V lookup: CDR1 MGHDK, CDR2 SYGVNS. The CDR3 coding sequence is TGTGCCAGCAGTGGCCCGACAGGGCAGAGTGGTGGGGGCTACACCTTC. Encoded protein: CASSGPTGQSGGGYTF.

This clone was counted only a few times. The rearrangement links TRBV29-1 to TRBJ1-5; D not certain. V lost 4 bases to trimming and J lost 1 base, with 5 bases between them. The germline gives CDR1 SQVTM, CDR2 ANQGSEA. CDR3 size: 12 residues. DNA of the CDR3: TGCAGCGTTGGAGGGAGCAATCAGCCCCAGCATTTT. Its protein is CSVGGSNQPQHF.

Sample share makes this clone medium-sized. The gene calls are TRBV12-5 and TRBJ1-6; D perhaps matches TRBD1 (5 bases). CDR1 is LGHNT and CDR2 is FRNRAP in the germline V gene. CDR3 length equals 16 residues. The V end lost 1 base, the J end lost 14 bases, and 21 bases lay between the germline ends. CDR3 sequence (DNA): TGTGCTAGTGGTTTGGGGGGGGTTGGCCCAATGGGCACCCTCCACTTT. Protein sequence: CASGLGGVGPMGTLHF.

This clone has only one observation. CDR3 in DNA: TGTGCCAGCAGTCCGACCCCGGGAAGCGGGAGCACAGATACGCAGTATTTT. It encodes CASSPTPGSGSTDTQYF. The chain joins TRBV28 to TRBJ2-3; D may be TRBD2 (6 bases). CDR3 length: 17 residues. V lost 5 bases and J 0 bases, leaving 18 bases between the germline ends. Germline V gene data show CDR1 as MDHEN and CDR2 as SYDVKM.

By share, this clone ranks as medium-sized. The J gene is TRBJ2-7, the V gene TRBV18; D unclear. Germline assignment: CDR1 KGHSH and CDR2 LQKENI. There are 14 residues in the CDR3. The ends were cut back, 0 bases at V and 0 bases at J, with 6 bases in the middle. The CDR3 spells CASSPPPGSYEQYF. The CDR3 coding sequence is TGTGCCAGCTCACCACCGCCGGGCTCCTACGAGCAGTACTTC.

The J gene is TRBJ2-2, the V gene TRBV6-6; perhaps TRBD2 as D (5 bases). The CDR3 runs 16 residues. Deletions cut 7 bases from V and 5 bases from J, with 20 bases between. CDR1 is MNHNY and CDR2 is SVGAGI in the germline V gene (reference sequence). The CDR3 sequence: CASTAGKGRRTGELFF. CDR3 coding DNA: TGTGCCAGCACCGCCGGGAAGGGTCGCCGGACCGGGGAGCTGTTTTTT.

This chain joins TRBV5-4 and TRBJ2-7, with D uncertain. Germline V gene data show CDR1 as SGHNT and CDR2 as YYREEE (reference sequence). This CDR3 comprises 13 residues. V dropped 1 base and J dropped 4 bases, with 9 bases sitting between them. The CDR3 here is CASSLSQRYEQYF. CDR3 sequence (DNA): TGTGCCAGCAGCTTGAGTCAGCGTTACGAGCAGTACTTC.

The rearrangement joins TRBV5-1 to TRBJ1-4, with TRBD1 matching 8 bases. From germline, CDR1 is SGHRS and CDR2 YFSETQ. This CDR3 contains 16 residues. The V and J ends lost 3 bases and 4 bases, in that order; junction bases with no gene match: 8. The DNA of the CDR3 is TGCGCCAGCAGCTCGACCGGGACAGGTTTTAATGAAAAACTGTTTTTT. It is translated as CASSSTGTGFNEKLFF.

V is TRBV28 and J is TRBJ2-1, with D possibly being TRBD2 (6 bases). Germline loops: CDR1 MDHEN, CDR2 SYDVKM. Trimming removed 2 bases from V and 6 bases from J, with 11 bases in between. This CDR3 contains 14 residues. In DNA form, the CDR3 reads TGTGCCAGCAGTTTAGTCAGCGGGCTCAATGAGCAGTTCTTC. Its protein is CASSLVSGLNEQFF.

J is TRBJ1-1 and V is TRBV20-1; D is unresolved. V was cut by 5 bases and J by 1 base, with 5 bases left in between. Germline lookup yields CDR1 DFQATT and CDR2 SNEGSKA (reference sequence). This CDR3 is built from 11 residues. The CDR3 reads CSARQNTEAFF. The CDR3 DNA is TGCAGTGCTCGACAGAACACTGAAGCTTTCTTT.